These T cell receptor beta chains were read from a single sample in a study of cytomegalovirus exposure and HLA in healthy donors. Method: immunoSEQ multiplex PCR; TCRdb's copy keeps in-frame clones and lacks some. There are approximately 170,000 clones in the sample; about three quarters occur only once, and around 0.71% lies in the top ten. Sequenced input: PBMCs. The receptor source for this set is a female donor in good health and CMV-seronegative. Both conserved end residues are part of each CDR3. Fields, in order: J gene, clone size, D gene, V gene, CDR3 DNA, CDR3 protein. A D gene is named only where the DNA matches it firmly. The size of a clone is reported for some rows only, either as once, few or many, or as a class for expanded clones.

J: TRBJ1-4; size: few; D: .; V: TRBV19; DNA: TGTGCCAGTTCCTCTTTCGGGAGGGCGGGTAATGAAAAACTGTTTTTT; CDR3: CASSSFGRAGNEKLFF
J: TRBJ2-7; size: few; D: TRBD2; V: TRBV7-2; DNA: TGTGCCAGCAGCTTTTGGGTGGGAGGACTAGCAGCCAATGGGCAGTACTTC; CDR3: CASSFWVGGLAANGQYF
J: TRBJ1-1; size: .; D: .; V: TRBV6-5; DNA: TGTGCCAGCAGTTCTATTAACACTGAAGCTTTCTTT; CDR3: CASSSINTEAFF
J: TRBJ2-6; size: .; D: .; V: TRBV19; DNA: TGTGCCAGTAACCCGTTCGGAACAGGGAGCTCCTCTGGGGCCAACGTCCTGACTTTC; CDR3: CASNPFGTGSSSGANVLTF
J: TRBJ2-7; size: .; D: .; V: TRBV27; DNA: TGTGCCAGCAGTTTACGGGACTCCCACGAGCAGTACTTC; CDR3: CASSLRDSHEQYF
J: TRBJ1-6; size: .; D: .; V: TRBV5-6; DNA: TGTGCCAGCAGCTTGGCCAGGGATAATTCACCCCTCCACTTT; CDR3: CASSLARDNSPLHF
J: TRBJ1-2; size: .; D: .; V: TRBV5-6; DNA: TGTGCCAGCAGCTTGGCGAGTTATGGCTACACCTTC; CDR3: CASSLASYGYTF
J: TRBJ1-1; size: .; D: .; V: TRBV6-1; DNA: TGTGCCAGCAGTGACACGTTTGGGGCAGGCCCCGGAAAAGCTTTCTTT; CDR3: CASSDTFGAGPGKAFF
J: TRBJ2-1; size: .; D: TRBD1; V: TRBV5-6; DNA: TGTGCCAGCAGCTTGGAGAAGATGGGGACAGGAGACAATGAGCAGTTCTTC; CDR3: CASSLEKMGTGDNEQFF
J: TRBJ1-5; size: .; D: .; V: TRBV7-9; DNA: TGTGCCAGCAGGCCCGCCGGACAGACTAATCAGCCCCAGCATTTT; CDR3: CASRPAGQTNQPQHF
J: TRBJ2-5; size: .; D: TRBD2; V: TRBV7-2; DNA: TGTGCCAGCAGCACCCTACTAGCGGGGGGGCTGGAGACCCAGTACTTC; CDR3: CASSTLLAGGLETQYF
J: TRBJ1-6; size: .; D: .; V: TRBV11-2; DNA: TGTGCCAGCAGCGGGTCAGGACAGCCTTATAATTCACCCCTCCACTTT; CDR3: CASSGSGQPYNSPLHF
J: TRBJ1-2; size: few; D: .; V: TRBV6-1; DNA: TGTGCCAGCAGTGAAGGGATGAGGTATGGCTACACCTTC; CDR3: CASSEGMRYGYTF
J: TRBJ2-1; size: .; D: TRBD2; V: TRBV9; DNA: TGTGCCAGCAGGGATCCTAGCGGGAGCGAGCAGTTCTTC; CDR3: CASRDPSGSEQFF
J: TRBJ2-3; size: .; D: .; V: TRBV6-6; DNA: TGTGCCAGCACTTCCACAGATACGCAGTATTTT; CDR3: CASTSTDTQYF
J: TRBJ2-5; size: .; D: .; V: TRBV28; DNA: TGTGCCAGCAGTTCCCCGGGATTAGGGGGAGAGACCCAGTACTTC; CDR3: CASSSPGLGGETQYF
J: TRBJ2-1; size: .; D: .; V: TRBV19; DNA: TGTGCCAGTAGAAGGCAGGCGTACAATGAGCAGTTCTTC; CDR3: CASRRQAYNEQFF
J: TRBJ1-2; size: .; D: TRBD1; V: TRBV11-2; DNA: TGTGCCAGCAGCCCAACCCCGACAGGGGCGGGTGGCTACACCTTC; CDR3: CASSPTPTGAGGYTF
J: TRBJ2-3; size: .; D: TRBD2; V: TRBV9; DNA: TGTGCCAGCAGCTTCCGACTAGCGGATACGCAGTATTTT; CDR3: CASSFRLADTQYF
J: TRBJ2-1; size: .; D: TRBD1; V: TRBV5-4; DNA: TGTGCCAGCAGCTTGGAACAGGGGACCTACAATGAGCAGTTCTTC; CDR3: CASSLEQGTYNEQFF
J: TRBJ1-2; size: few; D: TRBD1; V: TRBV4-3; DNA: TGCGCCAGCAGCCAAGCACAGGGGGCCGCTAGTGGCTACACCTTC; CDR3: CASSQAQGAASGYTF
J: TRBJ1-2; size: .; D: .; V: TRBV6-5; DNA: TGTGCCAGCAGCCCAGACAGCCTCTATGGCTACACCTTC; CDR3: CASSPDSLYGYTF
J: TRBJ2-5; size: .; D: TRBD2; V: TRBV7-2; DNA: TGTGCCAGCAGCTTTGCGACTAGCGCGGAGACCCAGTACTTC; CDR3: CASSFATSAETQYF
J: TRBJ2-1; size: .; D: .; V: TRBV15; DNA: TGTGCCACCAGCAGAGAACTAGGGGAGCAGTTCTTC; CDR3: CATSRELGEQFF
J: TRBJ2-3; size: .; D: .; V: TRBV6-5; DNA: TGTGCCAGCAAACGCAGGGGTCCAGATACGCAGTATTTT; CDR3: CASKRRGPDTQYF
J: TRBJ2-1; size: .; D: TRBD1; V: TRBV7-6; DNA: TGTGCCAGCAGCCAGGGGGCCTACAATGAGCAGTTCTTC; CDR3: CASSQGAYNEQFF
J: TRBJ2-1; size: once; D: .; V: TRBV4-3; DNA: TGCGCCAGCAGCCAAGTGGCGGGGCCGTACAATGAGCAGTTCTTC; CDR3: CASSQVAGPYNEQFF
J: TRBJ1-2; size: .; D: .; V: TRBV7-9; DNA: TGTGCCAGCAGTTTTCAGGCGCAAGGTGGCTACACCTTC; CDR3: CASSFQAQGGYTF
J: TRBJ1-2; size: .; D: TRBD1; V: TRBV15; DNA: TGTGCCACCAGCAAGGACAGGGTAGGTGGCTACACCTTC; CDR3: CATSKDRVGGYTF
J: TRBJ1-1; size: few; D: TRBD1; V: TRBV9; DNA: TGTGCCAGCAGCGTAACAGGGGGCGACACTGAAGCTTTCTTT; CDR3: CASSVTGGDTEAFF
J: TRBJ2-1; size: once; D: TRBD2; V: TRBV11-3; DNA: TGTGCCAGGATCTTAGCGGGAGCGCTTTTAGTGAATGAGCAGTTCTTC; CDR3: CARILAGALLVNEQFF
J: TRBJ2-7; size: .; D: TRBD2; V: TRBV7-2; DNA: TGTGCCAGCAGCTACACGGGAGGATTTTACGAGCAGTACTTC; CDR3: CASSYTGGFYEQYF
J: TRBJ2-3; size: .; D: .; V: TRBV5-4; DNA: TGTGCCAGCAGCTTACGAGCAGGACTAAATACGCAGTATTTT; CDR3: CASSLRAGLNTQYF
J: TRBJ2-3; size: .; D: TRBD2; V: TRBV4-1; DNA: TGCGCCAGCAGCCAATTAGGCGGGACTATCTCCGCAGATACGCAGTATTTT; CDR3: CASSQLGGTISADTQYF
J: TRBJ2-3; size: .; D: TRBD1; V: TRBV5-4; DNA: TGTGCCAGCAGTCCCGACAGGGCCCGCACAGATACGCAGTATTTT; CDR3: CASSPDRARTDTQYF
J: TRBJ1-1; size: .; D: TRBD1; V: TRBV27; DNA: TGTGCCAGCAGTAGTGGACAGGGGGCTGAAGCTTTCTTT; CDR3: CASSSGQGAEAFF
J: TRBJ2-7; size: .; D: TRBD1; V: TRBV13; DNA: TGTGCCAGCAGCTCACGTGACAGGGGGCGCGAGCAGTACTTC; CDR3: CASSSRDRGREQYF
J: TRBJ1-5; size: .; D: TRBD1; V: TRBV27; DNA: TGTGCCAGCAGGGGCGGGACAGGGTTGGGTCAGCCCCAGCATTTT; CDR3: CASRGGTGLGQPQHF
J: TRBJ2-7; size: .; D: TRBD1; V: TRBV6-6; DNA: TGTGCCAGCAGCAGGGGGCAGGGGAGGAACGAGCAGTACTTC; CDR3: CASSRGQGRNEQYF
J: TRBJ2-5; size: .; D: .; V: TRBV7-9; DNA: TGTTCCAGCAGCACCTCGCGACCCACGGGACAAGAGACCCAGTACTTC; CDR3: CSSSTSRPTGQETQYF